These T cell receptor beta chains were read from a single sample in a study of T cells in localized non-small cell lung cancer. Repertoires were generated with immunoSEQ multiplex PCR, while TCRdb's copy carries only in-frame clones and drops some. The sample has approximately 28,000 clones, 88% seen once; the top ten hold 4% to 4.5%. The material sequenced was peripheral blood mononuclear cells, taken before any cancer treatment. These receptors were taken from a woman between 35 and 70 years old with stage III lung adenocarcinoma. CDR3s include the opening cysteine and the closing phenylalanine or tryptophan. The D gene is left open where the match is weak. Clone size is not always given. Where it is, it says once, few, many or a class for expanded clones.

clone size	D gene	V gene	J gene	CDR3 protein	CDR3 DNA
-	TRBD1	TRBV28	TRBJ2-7	CASSETGVSLEQYF	TGTGCCAGCAGTGAAACAGGGGTTTCCCTCGAGCAGTACTTC
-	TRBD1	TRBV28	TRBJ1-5	CASSFQGQGDQPQHF	TGTGCCAGCAGTTTTCAAGGACAGGGGGATCAGCCCCAGCATTTT
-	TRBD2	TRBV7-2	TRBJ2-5	CASRLLAGGETQYF	TGTGCCAGCAGATTACTAGCGGGGGGGGAGACCCAGTACTTC
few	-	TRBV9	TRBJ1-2	CASSPNEGYGYTF	TGTGCCAGCAGCCCTAACGAGGGCTATGGCTACACCTTC
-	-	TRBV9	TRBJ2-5	CASSPSGLQETQYF	TGTGCCAGCAGCCCATCGGGACTTCAAGAGACCCAGTACTTC
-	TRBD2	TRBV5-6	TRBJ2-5	CASSFQLAGGGETQYF	TGTGCCAGCAGCTTCCAACTAGCGGGAGGGGGGGAGACCCAGTACTTC
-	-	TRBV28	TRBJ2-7	CASSLAGTSYEQYF	TGTGCCAGCAGTTTGGCGGGAACATCCTACGAGCAGTACTTC
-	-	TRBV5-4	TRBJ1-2	CASSPDRSSNYGYTF	TGTGCCAGCAGCCCCGACAGGAGCTCTAACTATGGCTACACCTTC
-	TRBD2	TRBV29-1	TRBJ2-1	CSVEGEGLGAVEGVFF	TGCAGCGTTGAAGGGGAAGGACTAGGCGCGGTGGAGGGTGTGTTCTTC
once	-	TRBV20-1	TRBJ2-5	CSAFTPGAQYF	TGCAGTGCTTTTACTCCTGGGGCCCAGTACTTC
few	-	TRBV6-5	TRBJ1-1	CASSPAKNTEAFF	TGTGCCAGCAGTCCCGCAAAGAACACTGAAGCTTTCTTT
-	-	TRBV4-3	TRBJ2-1	CASSQDGIGRYNEQFF	TGCGCCAGCAGCCAAGACGGTATTGGCAGATACAATGAGCAGTTCTTC
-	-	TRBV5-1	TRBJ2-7	CASSLDPDAVSYEQYF	TGCGCCAGCAGCTTGGACCCGGACGCGGTATCCTACGAGCAGTACTTC
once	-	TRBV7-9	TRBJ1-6	CASSFWGPYNSPLHF	TGTGCCAGCAGCTTTTGGGGGCCCTATAATTCACCCCTCCACTTT
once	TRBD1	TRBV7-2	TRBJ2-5	CASSLAGQPESTQYF	TGTGCCAGCAGCTTAGCGGGACAGCCCGAGTCGACCCAGTACTTC
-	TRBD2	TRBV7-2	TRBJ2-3	CASKGSGGAPSTDTQYF	TGTGCCAGCAAGGGTAGCGGGGGGGCACCCAGCACAGATACGCAGTATTTT
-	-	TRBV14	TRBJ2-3	CASSQDWVAASTDTQYF	TGTGCCAGCAGCCAAGATTGGGTAGCGGCTAGCACAGATACGCAGTATTTT
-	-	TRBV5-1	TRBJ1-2	CASSLDGGGHRGYTF	TGCGCCAGCAGCTTGGATGGAGGGGGGCACAGAGGCTACACCTTC
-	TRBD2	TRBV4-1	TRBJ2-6	CASSQDPGTSGGFGANVLTF	TGCGCCAGCAGCCAAGATCCGGGGACTAGCGGGGGCTTTGGGGCCAACGTCCTGACTTTC
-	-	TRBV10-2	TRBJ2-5	CASSARTYGQTQYF	TGCGCCAGCAGTGCCAGGACCTACGGGCAGACCCAGTACTTC
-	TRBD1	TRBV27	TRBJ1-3	CASRPAGGLSGNTIYF	TGTGCCAGCAGACCTGCAGGGGGTCTCTCTGGAAACACCATATATTTT
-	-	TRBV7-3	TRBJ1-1	CASSARDDGTEAFF	TGTGCCAGCAGCGCGCGGGATGATGGCACTGAAGCTTTCTTT
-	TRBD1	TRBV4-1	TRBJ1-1	CASSPWKDQGDTEAFF	TGCGCCAGCAGCCCCTGGAAGGATCAGGGGGACACTGAAGCTTTCTTT
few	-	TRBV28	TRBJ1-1	CASSATRTEAFF	TGTGCCAGCAGTGCGACCCGGACTGAAGCTTTCTTT
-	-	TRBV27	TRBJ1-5	CASSLSGQWDSRGNQPQHF	TGTGCCAGCAGTTTATCAGGACAATGGGATTCTCGGGGCAATCAGCCCCAGCATTTT
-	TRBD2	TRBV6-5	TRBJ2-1	CASSYRTSGSYEQFF	TGTGCCAGCAGTTACCGGACTAGCGGGAGTTATGAGCAGTTCTTC
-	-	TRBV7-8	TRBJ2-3	CASSPRPDSTDTQYF	TGTGCCAGCAGCCCAAGACCGGACAGCACAGATACGCAGTATTTT
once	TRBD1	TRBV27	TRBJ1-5	CASSLLGGQEAPRPQHF	TGTGCCAGCAGTTTACTCGGGGGACAGGAGGCCCCTAGACCCCAGCATTTT
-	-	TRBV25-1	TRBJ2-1	CASSESQLNNEQFF	TGTGCCAGCAGTGAGTCCCAGTTAAACAATGAGCAGTTCTTC
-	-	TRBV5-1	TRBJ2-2	CASKDERAANTGELFF	TGCGCCAGCAAGGATGAGCGGGCCGCGAACACCGGGGAGCTGTTTTTT
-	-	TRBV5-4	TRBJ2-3	CASSGQGTDTQYF	TGTGCCAGCAGCGGGCAGGGCACAGATACGCAGTATTTT
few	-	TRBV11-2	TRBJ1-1	CASSLRMGTEAFF	TGTGCCAGCAGCCTAAGAATGGGCACTGAAGCTTTCTTT
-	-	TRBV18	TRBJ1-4	CASSPRVDGGKLFF	TGTGCCAGCTCACCACGGGTGGACGGGGGAAAACTGTTTTTT
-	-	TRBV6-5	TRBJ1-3	CATTRQGLGGNTIYF	TGTGCCACCACGCGCCAGGGGTTGGGGGGAAACACCATATATTTT
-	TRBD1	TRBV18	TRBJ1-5	CASSPSSTGEQPQHF	TGTGCCAGCTCACCATCGAGCACAGGGGAACAGCCCCAGCATTTT
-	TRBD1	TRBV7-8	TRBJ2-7	CASSSPGTGALEQYF	TGTGCCAGCAGCTCTCCCGGGACAGGGGCCCTCGAGCAGTACTTC
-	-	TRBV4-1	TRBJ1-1	CASSQAPGLGGAFF	TGCGCCAGCAGCCAGGCGCCAGGGCTCGGCGGAGCTTTCTTT
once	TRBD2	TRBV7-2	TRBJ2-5	CASSPSGLAGGSQETQYF	TGTGCCAGCAGCCCCTCCGGACTAGCGGGGGGTTCACAAGAGACCCAGTACTTC
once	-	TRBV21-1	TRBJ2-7	CASNSCLMWGNEVHEQYF	TGTGCCAGCAACTCATGCCTAATGTGGGGGAACGAGGTCCACGAGCAGTACTTC
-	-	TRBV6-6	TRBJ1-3	CASSATGNGNTIYF	TGTGCCAGCAGTGCTACAGGGAACGGAAACACCATATATTTT
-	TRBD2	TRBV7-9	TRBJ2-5	CASSPSMWGGSQETQYF	TGTGCCAGCAGTCCCTCTATGTGGGGAGGGTCGCAAGAGACCCAGTACTTC
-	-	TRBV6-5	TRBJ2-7	CASSYEGEQYF	TGTGCCAGCAGTTACGAGGGTGAGCAGTACTTC
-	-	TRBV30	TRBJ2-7	CAWSVPGAPYEQYF	TGTGCCTGGAGTGTACCAGGGGCCCCGTACGAGCAGTACTTC
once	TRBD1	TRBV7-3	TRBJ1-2	CASSLPGPQGANGYTF	TGTGCCAGCAGCTTACCAGGGCCACAGGGGGCAAATGGCTACACCTTC
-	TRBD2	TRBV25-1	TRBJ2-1	CASSERAEISGTYNEQFF	TGTGCCAGCAGTGAACGAGCTGAGATTAGCGGGACCTACAATGAGCAGTTCTTC
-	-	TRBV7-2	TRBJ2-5	CASSFGGGAVQETQYF	TGTGCCAGCAGCTTTGGTGGGGGAGCGGTGCAAGAGACCCAGTACTTC
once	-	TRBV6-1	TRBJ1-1	CASSGLRLNTEAFF	TGTGCCAGCAGTGGGCTGAGGTTAAACACTGAAGCTTTCTTT
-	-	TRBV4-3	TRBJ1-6	CASSQEPQLGNSPLHF	TGCGCCAGCAGCCAAGAACCGCAACTAGGTAATTCACCCCTCCACTTT
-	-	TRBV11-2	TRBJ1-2	CASSSTREYGYTF	TGTGCCAGCAGCTCCACACGCGAGTACGGCTACACCTTC
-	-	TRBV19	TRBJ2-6	CARLRDPSGANVLTF	TGTGCCAGGCTAAGGGACCCCTCCGGGGCCAACGTCCTGACTTTC
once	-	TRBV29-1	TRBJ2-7	CSVPRGNHEQYF	TGCAGCGTTCCCAGGGGAAATCACGAGCAGTACTTC